This T cell receptor beta chain was sequenced during a study of T cells in Graves' hyperthyroidism and ophthalmopathy. Findings and caveats of the study: The model foresaw ophthalmopathy a median approximately 6.1 months prior to onset. Blood also carried most thyroid clonotypes expanded above 0.001.

The table lists this clonotype with many counts. Its antigen is unidentified. The CDR3 regions of TCR beta were amplified from RNA transcripts. RT-PCR in the first round (using the HTBI primer set) targeted the TCR CDR3. TCRdb reprocessed the multiplex PCR reads via MiXCR and lists one record per CDR3 protein. The table includes 530,000 or so distinct CDR3 sequences, approximately 24% detected once. CDR1 and CDR2 from the germline V gene are SGHRS and YFSETQ. The CDR3 has 13 amino acids. Trimming cost V 5 bases and J 0 bases, with 6 bases left between them. A NOSPECS grade of at least 4, a Clinical Activity Score of at least 3 and duration under 3 months were recorded in ophthalmopathy patients.

The chain links TRBV5-1 to TRBJ1-3; D remains unclear. The sample was blood. This clonotype originated in a woman aged 25 to 39 with Graves' ophthalmopathy. The CDR3 coding sequence is TGCGCCAGCAGAGCGGGCTCTGGAAACACCATATATTTT. This encodes CASRAGSGNTIYF.